The rows below give T cell receptor beta chains drawn from one sample of a study of T cell repertoires in cytomegalovirus infection. TCRdb reprocessed the reads via MiXCR and lists one record per CDR3 protein. The table records about 900,000 distinct CDR3 sequences, 30% to 40% of them present only once. No antigens are known for them. This specimen was cultured CD8+ T cells from PBMCs, taken from culture after CMV antigen stimulation. The receptors stem from a human donor in good health (CMV status not recorded). Some clones in this sample may be carry-over from other donors' samples. CDR3s include the opening cysteine and the closing phenylalanine or tryptophan. Fields, in order: V gene, D gene, clone size, J gene, CDR3 DNA, CDR3 protein. The D gene is left open where the match is weak. Rows may omit the clone size; those that give it use once, few, many or a size class.

>TRBV20-1|-|few|TRBJ2-5
TGCAGTGCTGAATGGCGGGGAGAGACCCAGTACTTC
CSAEWRGETQYF
>TRBV7-4|-|-|TRBJ2-5
TGTGCCAGCAGCTTAAATGAGGAGACCCAGTACTTC
CASSLNEETQYF
>TRBV7-8|TRBD1|-|TRBJ1-5
TGTGCCAGCAGCTTAGGACAGGGGGTGAGCAATCAGCCCCAGCATTTT
CASSLGQGVSNQPQHF
>TRBV6-5|-|few|TRBJ2-7
TGTGCCAGCAGTTACTCGCGGACTCAGGGATACTACGAGCAGTACTTC
CASSYSRTQGYYEQYF
>TRBV29-1|-|-|TRBJ1-2
TGCAGCGTCACAGACCAACCAAACTATGGCTACACCTTC
CSVTDQPNYGYTF
>TRBV7-9|-|-|TRBJ1-1
TGTGCCAGCAGCTCGTTTGGGGCTTTCTTT
CASSSFGAFF
>TRBV6-5|TRBD2|few|TRBJ2-1
TGTGCCAGCAGTCCCCTGCTAGCGGGGGGTTTTCGGGGGATCTACAATGAGCAGTTCTTC
CASSPLLAGGFRGIYNEQFF
>TRBV5-5|-|few|TRBJ1-5
TGTGCCAGCAGCCAAGAACAGGGACGAGGACAGCCCCAGCATTTT
CASSQEQGRGQPQHF
>TRBV7-6|TRBD1|once|TRBJ1-1
TGTGCCAGCAGCTCGTGGACAGGGAGCGGCACTGAAGCTTTCTTT
CASSSWTGSGTEAFF
>TRBV19|-|-|TRBJ1-1
TGTGCCAGTATCCCCTGGGGGGCGGGCACTGAAGCTTTCTTT
CASIPWGAGTEAFF
>TRBV7-9|-|many|TRBJ2-7
TGTGCCAGCAGCTCTTCCGGGACGGCGGACGAGCAGTACTTC
CASSSSGTADEQYF
>TRBV6-1|-|-|TRBJ2-2
TGTGCCCCACAGACAGACGTGAACACCGGGGAGCTGTTTTTT
CAPQTDVNTGELFF
>TRBV7-9|-|few|TRBJ1-4
TGTGCCAGCAGCGCGTTTTTGGTCGCGGGGTCCGAAAAACTGTTTTTT
CASSAFLVAGSEKLFF
>TRBV15|-|many|TRBJ1-1
TGTGCCACCAGCAGGCCCGACAGGAACACTGAAGCTTTCTTT
CATSRPDRNTEAFF
>TRBV15|-|-|TRBJ1-5
TGTGCCACCAGCAAGGGTTGGGTTAGCAATCAGCCCCAGCATTTT
CATSKGWVSNQPQHF
>TRBV5-4|TRBD2|-|TRBJ2-2
TGTGCCAGCACCCCCAGGGCGGGGGTGACCGGGGAGCTGTTTTTT
CASTPRAGVTGELFF
>TRBV18|-|-|TRBJ1-2
TGTGCCAGCTCACCAAACATGGTCTCGTATGGCTACACCTTC
CASSPNMVSYGYTF
>TRBV6-6|TRBD1|-|TRBJ1-1
TGTGCCGCCTCAGGGGGGTCTAACGCTGAAGCTTTCTTT
CAASGGSNAEAFF
>TRBV2|TRBD2|-|TRBJ2-3
TGTGCCAGCAGTCCGGGACTAGCGGATCGAGGAGATACGCAGTATTTT
CASSPGLADRGDTQYF
>TRBV5-1|-|many|TRBJ1-4
TGCGCCAGCAGCCAAGGCCTGGGCGGGAGGGAAGAAAAACTGTTTTTT
CASSQGLGGREEKLFF
>TRBV4-3|-|-|TRBJ1-2
TGCACCAGCAGCCAAGAATGGGGGAATTGGGATGGCTACACCTTC
CTSSQEWGNWDGYTF
>TRBV12-3/TRBV12-4|-|-|TRBJ1-1
TGTGCCAGCAGTTTAGGCAGTCTCACTGAAGCTTTCTTT
CASSLGSLTEAFF
>TRBV7-9|-|-|TRBJ2-2
TGTGCCAGCAGCGTACAAGGCGCGAACACCGGGGAGCTGTTTTTT
CASSVQGANTGELFF
>TRBV12-3/TRBV12-4|-|-|TRBJ1-5
TGTGCCAGCATCAAGGGGAACAGGGGCAATCAGCCCCAGCATTTT
CASIKGNRGNQPQHF
>TRBV28|-|-|TRBJ1-1
TGTGCCAGCAGTCTCCGAGTGGGAGCCCCAGAAGCTTTCTTT
CASSLRVGAPEAFF
>TRBV27|TRBD1|-|TRBJ1-5
TGTGCCAGCAGTTTTGGGACAGGGTTACAGCCCCAGCATTTT
CASSFGTGLQPQHF
>TRBV19|-|few|TRBJ2-7
TGTGCCAGTAGTATAGGCCCGACAGAACCTTACGAGCAGTACTTC
CASSIGPTEPYEQYF
>TRBV7-6|-|-|TRBJ2-5
TGTGCCAGCAGCCCTATAACTAGCCGTGAGGGGACCCAGTACTTC
CASSPITSREGTQYF
>TRBV2|TRBD1|-|TRBJ2-3
TGTGCCACCCGACAGGGACCAGATACGCAGTATTTT
CATRQGPDTQYF
>TRBV10-3|-|-|TRBJ2-1
TGTGCCATCAGTGAGGGGGGCCTTAACAATGAGCAGTTCTTC
CAISEGGLNNEQFF
>TRBV6-5|TRBD1|many|TRBJ2-1
TGTGCCAGCAGTTACTCGATGACAGGGGGGTACAATGAGCAGTTCTTC
CASSYSMTGGYNEQFF
>TRBV7-2|-|many|TRBJ1-1
TGTGCCAGCAGCTTAGACCCGGGATACACTGAAGCTTTCTTT
CASSLDPGYTEAFF
>TRBV7-8|-|many|TRBJ1-1
TGTGCCAGCAGCTTCTCGTCTGAAGCTTTCTTT
CASSFSSEAFF
>TRBV6-1|-|-|TRBJ2-5
TGTGCCAGCAGTGGTCTCAGGTTCCAAGAGACCCAGTACTTC
CASSGLRFQETQYF
>TRBV29-1|-|-|TRBJ1-2
TGCAGCGTCCAAACTAGATATGGCTACACCTTC
CSVQTRYGYTF
>TRBV7-2|-|many|TRBJ2-1
TGTGCCAGCAGCTTTTTGCACAGTACATACAATGAGCAGTTCTTC
CASSFLHSTYNEQFF
>TRBV11-2|-|few|TRBJ2-1
TGTGCCAGCAGCTTAGGACCTGAGGGCTACAATGAGCAGTTCTTC
CASSLGPEGYNEQFF
>TRBV7-9|-|once|TRBJ1-1
TGTGCCAGCAGCTTCGAATGGACAGAGCATCACACTGAAGCTTTCTTT
CASSFEWTEHHTEAFF
>TRBV7-3|TRBD2|few|TRBJ2-2
TGTGCCAGCAGCGGGGGGGGAAGCACCGGGGAGCTGTTTTTT
CASSGGGSTGELFF
>TRBV15|-|-|TRBJ2-1
TGTGCCACCAGCAGAGATTCGGGGAATGAGCAGTTCTTC
CATSRDSGNEQFF
>TRBV7-8|-|many|TRBJ1-4
TGTGCCAGCAGCTTAGCGGGCAGTCGAAGGTGGGAAAAACTGTTTTTT
CASSLAGSRRWEKLFF
>TRBV6-6|TRBD1|-|TRBJ2-2
TGTGCCAGCAGTAGCCGGGACAGGGGAGGTCCCGGGGAGCTGTTTTTT
CASSSRDRGGPGELFF
>TRBV12-3/TRBV12-4|-|few|TRBJ2-7
TGTGCCAGCAGTTTAGGATCTCCGAGGAGGGAGCAGTACTTC
CASSLGSPRREQYF
>TRBV19|-|-|TRBJ1-5
TGTGCCAGTAGTATAGGGGACGACTATAGCAATCAGCCCCAGCATTTT
CASSIGDDYSNQPQHF
>TRBV15|-|few|TRBJ2-3
TGTGCCACCAGCGACGGACGGGAGACAGATACGCAGTATTTT
CATSDGRETDTQYF
>TRBV12-3/TRBV12-4|TRBD1|-|TRBJ2-3
TGTGCCAGCAGTACCCTGAGACAGGGTACAGATACGCAGTATTTT
CASSTLRQGTDTQYF
>TRBV7-8|-|many|TRBJ2-5
TGTGCCAGCCATCCAGGACAGCTGCAAGAGACCCAGTACTTC
CASHPGQLQETQYF
>TRBV7-9|TRBD1|few|TRBJ1-2
TGTGCCAGCAGCTTGGGACAGAGAACCTATGGCTACACCTTC
CASSLGQRTYGYTF
>TRBV6-6|TRBD1|few|TRBJ2-1
TGTGCCACGCAACCCGGGACAGGTACCTACAATGAGCAGTTCTTC
CATQPGTGTYNEQFF
>TRBV7-6|TRBD1|-|TRBJ1-6
TGTGCCAGCAGCCCAGGGACAGGGTATTCACCCCTCCACTTT
CASSPGTGYSPLHF
>TRBV7-6|TRBD2|few|TRBJ2-1
TGTGCCAGCAGCTTCGGGACTAGGCCGTACAATGAGCAGTTCTTC
CASSFGTRPYNEQFF
>TRBV20-1|-|-|TRBJ2-1
TGCAGTGCTGTCACAAGGGCCTACAATGAGCAGTTCTTC
CSAVTRAYNEQFF
>TRBV12-3/TRBV12-4|TRBD1|many|TRBJ2-3
TGTGCCAGCAGCCACCGGGACAGGGGGGCTTGGGACACAGATACGCAGTATTTT
CASSHRDRGAWDTDTQYF
>TRBV9|-|-|TRBJ1-1
TGTGCCAGCAGCGTCGACAGTGCTGAAGCTTTCTTT
CASSVDSAEAFF
>TRBV12-5|-|few|TRBJ2-3
TGTGCTAGTGGCTCCCCAGGACCGACAGATACGCAGTATTTT
CASGSPGPTDTQYF